Here is one TCR beta chain with its context. The CDR3 length is 14 residues. Trimming shortened V by 6 bases and J by 0 bases, and 12 bases separated the two germline ends. The germline V gene encodes CDR1 SNHLY and CDR2 FYNNEI. These data come from a study of blood T cell repertoires in COVID-19. Across the whole study: Samples representing acute and convalescent COVID-19 were sourced from the United States, Italy and Spain. From T cells, B-cell-depleted T cells, or PBMCs came the material, which was cDNA or gDNA.

The table came from immunoSEQ multiplex PCR; TCRdb's copy has only in-frame clones and leaves some out. This sample carries about 160,000 clones, under 85% of them seen once, and the ten largest clones take 1% to 1.5%. The origin of this receptor is a man in his fifties or sixties who had recovered from COVID-19. Sequenced: peripheral blood. The chain couples TRBV2 to TRBJ2-7; maybe TRBD1 (5 bases). Written as DNA, the CDR3 is TGTGCCAGCAGGGAAACCAGGGACTCCTACGAGCAGTACTTC. Translated, it gives CASRETRDSYEQYF.